The entry below describes one T cell receptor beta chain. The antigen remains undetermined. This entry comes from a study of blood T cells in healthy people across ages. V gave up 5 bases and J gave up 8 bases; unmatched junction bases: 5. CDR1 SQVTM and CDR2 ANQGSEA come from the germline V gene. The CDR3 runs 12 residues. Whole-study findings and limits: Naive T cell percentage showed a strong correlation with the diversity of TCR beta.

The authors ran a second PCR of roughly 6 to 12 cycles using a sample-barcoded 5' primer and a J-beta primer mix. TCRdb reanalysed the 5' RACE reads using MiXCR and keeps one entry per CDR3 protein. The sample shows 1,300,000 or so distinct CDR3 sequences, around 55% of them seen only once. The clonotype originates from a man aged 18-30 years in good health. Material: blood. The chain links TRBV29-1 to TRBJ2-1; 8 bases fit TRBD2. The CDR3 here is CSVSGTRDEQFF. Here the CDR3 DNA reads TGCAGCGTTTCCGGGACTAGAGATGAGCAGTTCTTC.